Detailed here is one T cell receptor (beta chain). The data originate from a study of blood T cells in healthy people across ages. Together with a sample-barcoded 5' primer, a J-beta primer mix was included in a second PCR lasting roughly 6 to 12 cycles. TCRdb reprocessed the 5' RACE reads via MiXCR and lists one record per CDR3 protein. The table has some 1.4 million distinct CDR3 sequences, roughly 40% seen once. The sequence came from a woman aged 18-29 years in good health. The sample consisted of blood.

The CDR3 reads CAWSDYNEQFF. The CDR3 region has the DNA TGTGCCTGGAGTGACTATAATGAGCAGTTCTTC. The chain combines TRBV30 with TRBJ2-1; D is uncertain. Germline V gene lookup returns CDR1 GTSNPN and CDR2 SVGIG (reference sequence). Trimming took off 1 base at V and 7 bases at J, with 5 bases between the two ends. This CDR3 is 11 amino acids long.